This T cell receptor (beta chain) originates from a study of human T cells and chemical hapten exposure. At the level of the study: Minor pooled library volume differences mainly drove per-sample TCR yield variation. Study results and limitations: With DPC sensitization, TCRs exceeding 1 in 1000 frequency showed no change.

This clonotype was counted only a few times. Its cognate antigen is unknown. The library labeled individual cDNA molecules by adding unique molecular identifiers to them. TCRdb reprocessed the 5' RACE reads via MiXCR and lists one record per CDR3 protein. Of around 100,000 distinct CDR3 sequences in the sample, roughly 18% were seen once. Total RNA was extracted from unfractionated whole blood. The sequence was obtained from a human donor in good health.

The CDR3, as DNA: TGTGCCAGCAGCCAAAAGACCCTCAGGGTCATAGATACGCAGTATTTT. Translated, it gives CASSQKTLRVIDTQYF. The rearrangement joins TRBV9 to TRBJ2-3; possible D gene TRBD1, 5 bases. Trimming took off 4 bases at V and 5 bases at J, with 20 bases between the two ends. The CDR3 totals 16 residues. Germline V gene sequence: CDR1 SGDLS, CDR2 YYNGEE.